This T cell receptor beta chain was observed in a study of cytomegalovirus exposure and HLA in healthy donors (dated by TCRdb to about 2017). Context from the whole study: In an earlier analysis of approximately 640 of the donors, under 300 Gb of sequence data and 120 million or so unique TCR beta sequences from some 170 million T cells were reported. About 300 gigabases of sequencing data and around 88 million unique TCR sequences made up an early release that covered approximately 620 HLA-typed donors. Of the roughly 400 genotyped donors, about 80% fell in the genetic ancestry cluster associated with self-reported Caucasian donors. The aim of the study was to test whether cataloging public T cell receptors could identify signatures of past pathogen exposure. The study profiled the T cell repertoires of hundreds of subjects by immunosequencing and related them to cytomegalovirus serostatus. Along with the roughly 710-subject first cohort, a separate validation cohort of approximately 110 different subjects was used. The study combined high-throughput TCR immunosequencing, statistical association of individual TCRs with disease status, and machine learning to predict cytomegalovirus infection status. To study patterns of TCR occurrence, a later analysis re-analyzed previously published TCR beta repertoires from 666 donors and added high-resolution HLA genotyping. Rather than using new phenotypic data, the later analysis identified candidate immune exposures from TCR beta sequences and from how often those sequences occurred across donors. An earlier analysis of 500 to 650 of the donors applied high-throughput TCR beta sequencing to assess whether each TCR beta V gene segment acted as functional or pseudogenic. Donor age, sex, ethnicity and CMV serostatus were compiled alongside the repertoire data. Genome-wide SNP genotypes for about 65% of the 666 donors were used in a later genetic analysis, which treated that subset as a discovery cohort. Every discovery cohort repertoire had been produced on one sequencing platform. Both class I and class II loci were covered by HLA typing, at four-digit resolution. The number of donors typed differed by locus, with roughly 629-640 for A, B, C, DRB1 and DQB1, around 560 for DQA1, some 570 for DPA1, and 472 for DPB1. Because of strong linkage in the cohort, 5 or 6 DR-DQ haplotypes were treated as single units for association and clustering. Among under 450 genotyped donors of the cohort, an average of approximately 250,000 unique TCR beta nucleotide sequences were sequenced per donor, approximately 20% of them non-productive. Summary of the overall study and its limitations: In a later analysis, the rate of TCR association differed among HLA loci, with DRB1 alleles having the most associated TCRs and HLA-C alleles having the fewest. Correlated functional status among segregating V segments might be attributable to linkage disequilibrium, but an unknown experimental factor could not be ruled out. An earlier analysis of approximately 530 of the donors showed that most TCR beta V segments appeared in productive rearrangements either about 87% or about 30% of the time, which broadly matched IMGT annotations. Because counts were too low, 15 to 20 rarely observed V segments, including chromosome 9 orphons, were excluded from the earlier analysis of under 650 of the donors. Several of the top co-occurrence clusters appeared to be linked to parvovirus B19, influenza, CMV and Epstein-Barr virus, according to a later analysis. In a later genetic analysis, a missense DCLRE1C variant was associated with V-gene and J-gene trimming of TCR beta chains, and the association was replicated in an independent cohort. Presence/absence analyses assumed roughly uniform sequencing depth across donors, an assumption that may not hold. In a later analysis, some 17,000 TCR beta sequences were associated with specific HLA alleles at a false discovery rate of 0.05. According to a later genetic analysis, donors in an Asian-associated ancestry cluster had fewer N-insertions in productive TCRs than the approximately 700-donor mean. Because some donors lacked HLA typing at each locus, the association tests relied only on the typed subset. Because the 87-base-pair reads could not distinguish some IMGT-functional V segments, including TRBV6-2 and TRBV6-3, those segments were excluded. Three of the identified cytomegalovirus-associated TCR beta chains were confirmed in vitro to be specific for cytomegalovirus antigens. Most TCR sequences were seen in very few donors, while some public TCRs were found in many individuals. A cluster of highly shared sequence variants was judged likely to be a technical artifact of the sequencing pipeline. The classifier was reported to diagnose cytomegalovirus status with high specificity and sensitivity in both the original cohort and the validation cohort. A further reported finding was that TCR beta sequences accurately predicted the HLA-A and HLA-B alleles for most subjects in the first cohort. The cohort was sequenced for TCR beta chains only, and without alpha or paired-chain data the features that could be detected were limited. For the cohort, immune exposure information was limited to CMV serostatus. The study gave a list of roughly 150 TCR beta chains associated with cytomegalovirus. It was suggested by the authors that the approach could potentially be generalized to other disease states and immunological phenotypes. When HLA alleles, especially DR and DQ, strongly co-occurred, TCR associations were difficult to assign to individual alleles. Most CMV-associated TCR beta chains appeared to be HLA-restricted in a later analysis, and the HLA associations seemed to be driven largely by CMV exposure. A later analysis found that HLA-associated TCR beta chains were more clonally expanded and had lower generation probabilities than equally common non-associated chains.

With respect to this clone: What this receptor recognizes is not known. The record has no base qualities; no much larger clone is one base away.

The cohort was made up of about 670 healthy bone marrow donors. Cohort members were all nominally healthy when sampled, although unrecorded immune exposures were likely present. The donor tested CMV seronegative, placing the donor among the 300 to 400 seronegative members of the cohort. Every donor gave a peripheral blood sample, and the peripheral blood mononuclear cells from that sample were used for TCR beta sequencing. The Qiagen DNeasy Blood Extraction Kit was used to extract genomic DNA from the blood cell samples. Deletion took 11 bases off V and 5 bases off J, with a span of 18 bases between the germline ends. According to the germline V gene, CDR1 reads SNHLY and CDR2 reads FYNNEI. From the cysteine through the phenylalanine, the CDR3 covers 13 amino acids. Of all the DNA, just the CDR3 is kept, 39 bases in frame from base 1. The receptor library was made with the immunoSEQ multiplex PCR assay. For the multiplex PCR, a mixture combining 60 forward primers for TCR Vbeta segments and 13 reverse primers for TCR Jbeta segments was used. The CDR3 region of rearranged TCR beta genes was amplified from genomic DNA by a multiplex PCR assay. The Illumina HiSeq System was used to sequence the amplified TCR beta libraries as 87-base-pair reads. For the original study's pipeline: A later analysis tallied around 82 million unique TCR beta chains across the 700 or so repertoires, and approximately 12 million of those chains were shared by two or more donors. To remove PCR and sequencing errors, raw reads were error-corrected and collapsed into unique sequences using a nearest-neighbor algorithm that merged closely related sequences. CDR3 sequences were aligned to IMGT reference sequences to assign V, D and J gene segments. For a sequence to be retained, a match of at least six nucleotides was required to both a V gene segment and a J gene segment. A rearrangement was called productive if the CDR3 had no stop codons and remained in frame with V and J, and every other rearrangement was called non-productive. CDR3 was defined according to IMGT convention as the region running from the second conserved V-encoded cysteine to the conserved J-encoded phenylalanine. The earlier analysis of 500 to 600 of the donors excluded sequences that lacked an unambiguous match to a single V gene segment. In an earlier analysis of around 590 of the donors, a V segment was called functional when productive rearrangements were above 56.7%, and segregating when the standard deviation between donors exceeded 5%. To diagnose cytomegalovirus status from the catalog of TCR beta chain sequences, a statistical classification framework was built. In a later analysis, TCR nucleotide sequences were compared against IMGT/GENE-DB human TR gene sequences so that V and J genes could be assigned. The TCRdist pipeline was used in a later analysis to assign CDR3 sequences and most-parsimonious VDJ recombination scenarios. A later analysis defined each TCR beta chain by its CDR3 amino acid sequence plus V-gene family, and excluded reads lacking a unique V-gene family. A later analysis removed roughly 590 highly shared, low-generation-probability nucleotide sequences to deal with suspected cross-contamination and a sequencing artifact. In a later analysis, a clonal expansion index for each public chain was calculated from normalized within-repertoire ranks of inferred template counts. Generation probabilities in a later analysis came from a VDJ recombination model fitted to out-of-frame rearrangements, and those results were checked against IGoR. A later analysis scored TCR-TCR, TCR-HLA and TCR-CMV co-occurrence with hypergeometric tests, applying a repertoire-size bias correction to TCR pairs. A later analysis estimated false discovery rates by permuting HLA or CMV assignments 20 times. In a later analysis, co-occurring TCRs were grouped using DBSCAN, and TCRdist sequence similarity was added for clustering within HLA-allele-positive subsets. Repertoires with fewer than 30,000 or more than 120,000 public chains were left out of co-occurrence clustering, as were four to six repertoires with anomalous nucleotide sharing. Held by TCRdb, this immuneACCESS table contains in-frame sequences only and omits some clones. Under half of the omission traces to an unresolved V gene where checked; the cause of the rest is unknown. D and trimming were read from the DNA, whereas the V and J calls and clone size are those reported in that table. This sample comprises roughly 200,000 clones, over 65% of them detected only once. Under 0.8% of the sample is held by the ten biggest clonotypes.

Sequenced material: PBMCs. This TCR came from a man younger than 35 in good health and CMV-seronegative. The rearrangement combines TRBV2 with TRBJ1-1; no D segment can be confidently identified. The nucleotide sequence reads TGTGCCTGCCTTCGGTCCCCGAGGACTGAAGCTTTCTTT. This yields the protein CACLRSPRTEAFF.